Below are 9 T cell receptor beta chains sequenced from a single sample in a study of T cell changes during pregnancy in multiple sclerosis. Sequencing was performed with immunoSEQ multiplex PCR; in TCRdb, only in-frame clones are kept and a portion is missing. The data show tens of thousands of clones, around 92% seen once. Source: peripheral blood, taken in the third trimester of pregnancy. The receptors here all came from a female donor in good health, enrolled as a control in a pregnancy study.

This clone was seen only once. The chain is built from TRBV11-2 and TRBJ1-1; D not resolved. CDR1 is SGHAT and CDR2 is FQNNGV in the germline V gene. Trimming removed 5 bases from V and 0 bases from J, with 16 bases in between. This CDR3 comprises 16 residues. This CDR3 is CASSPDRPTLNTEAFF. CDR3 sequence (DNA): TGTGCCAGCAGCCCAGATCGACCGACACTGAACACTGAAGCTTTCTTT.

The V call is TRBV29-1, the J call TRBJ1-5; TRBD1 matches at 8 bases. Germline V gene sequence: CDR1 SQVTM, CDR2 ANQGSEA. The CDR3 loop spans 17 amino acids. Trimming removed 7 bases from V and 7 bases from J; junction bases left unmatched: 21. In nucleotides, the CDR3 is TGCAGCGAACGACACGCATCCCGACAGGGGACGGGGCAGCCCCAGCATTTT. It translates to CSERHASRQGTGQPQHF.

J is TRBJ2-3 and V is TRBV6-5; TRBD1 aligns across 9 bases. This CDR3 spans 15 amino acids. Germline-derived CDR1 and CDR2 are MNHEY and SVGAGI. J gave up 4 bases and V 5 bases, and 7 bases lay outside the gene matches. CDR3 residues: CASSRGQGGSDTQYF. DNA for the CDR3: TGTGCCAGCAGTCGGGGACAGGGAGGCTCAGATACGCAGTATTTT.

V is TRBV18 and J is TRBJ1-1, with D maybe TRBD1 (5 bases). Germline values: CDR1 KGHSH, CDR2 LQKENI. Trimming pared 0 bases from V and 4 bases from J, leaving 6 bases between. The CDR3 totals 13 residues. CDR3 bases: TGTGCCAGCTCACCACCGGGGGGCACTGAAGCTTTCTTT. It is translated as CASSPPGGTEAFF.

The genes are TRBV27 and TRBJ2-7, with D maybe TRBD1 (5 bases). This CDR3 contains 17 residues. Germline CDR1 and CDR2: MNHEY and SMNVEV (reference sequence). Trimming removed 3 bases at V and 0 bases at J, with 18 bases between. This CDR3 is CASSFPKRQYHSYEQYF. As DNA, the CDR3 is TGTGCCAGCAGTTTCCCAAAAAGACAGTACCACTCCTACGAGCAGTACTTC.

This rearrangement joins TRBV21-1 to TRBJ2-6; the table's D call, TRBD2, has no DNA check behind it. TRBV21-1 is an annotated pseudogene. CDR3 length equals 19 residues. The CDR3 sequence: CASSNHTGVGLSGANVLTF. CDR3 nucleotide sequence: TGTGCCAGCAGCAACCACACGGGGGTGGGTCTCTCTGGGGCCAACGTCCTGACTTTC.

The V call is TRBV27, the J call TRBJ2-2; 7 positions agree with TRBD1. The trim removed 8 bases at V and 4 bases at J, leaving 7 bases unmatched. Germline loops: CDR1 MNHEY, CDR2 SMNVEV (reference sequence). The CDR3 has 14 residues. The CDR3 DNA follows: TGTGCCAGCGGCCCGAACAGGGGCACCGGGGAGCTGTTTTTT. It codes for CASGPNRGTGELFF.

The chain carries TRBV6-5 and TRBJ2-1; weak D call: TRBD2 (5 bases). The CDR3 is made up of 13 amino acids. V gave up 2 bases and J gave up 5 bases, with 7 bases separating them. Germline CDR1 MNHEY, CDR2 SVGAGI. The CDR3: CASSYPGDNEQFF. The DNA of the CDR3 is TGTGCCAGCAGTTACCCCGGGGACAATGAGCAGTTCTTC.

The chain recombines TRBV30 with TRBJ1-4; the match to TRBD1 covers 11 bases. The V gene's germline CDR1 is GTSNPN and CDR2 SVGIG (reference sequence). Trimming cost V 5 bases and J 8 bases; bases outside gene matches: 10. The length of the CDR3 is 15 residues. The CDR3 protein is CAWSPGQGAQEKLFF. CDR3 nucleotide sequence: TGTGCCTGGTCACCCGGACAGGGGGCTCAGGAAAAACTGTTTTTT.